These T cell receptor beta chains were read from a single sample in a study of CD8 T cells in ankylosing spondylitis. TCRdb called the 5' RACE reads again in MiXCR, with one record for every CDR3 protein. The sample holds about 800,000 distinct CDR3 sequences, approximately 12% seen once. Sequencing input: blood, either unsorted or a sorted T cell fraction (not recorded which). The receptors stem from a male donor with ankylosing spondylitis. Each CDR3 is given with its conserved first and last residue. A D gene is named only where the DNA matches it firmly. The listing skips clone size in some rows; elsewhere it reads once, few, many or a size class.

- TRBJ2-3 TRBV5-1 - CASNSGLTSTDTQYF TGCGCCAGCAATAGCGGATTAACTAGCACAGATACGCAGTATTTT
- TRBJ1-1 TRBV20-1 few CSAKGRVNTEAFF TGCAGTGCCAAGGGACGAGTGAACACTGAAGCTTTCTTT
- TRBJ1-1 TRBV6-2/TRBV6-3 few CASRMHGFLNTEAFF TGTGCCAGCAGAATGCACGGATTTTTGAACACTGAAGCTTTCTTT
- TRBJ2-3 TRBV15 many CATSRDLGPADTQYF TGTGCCACCAGCAGAGATTTGGGCCCCGCAGATACGCAGTATTTT
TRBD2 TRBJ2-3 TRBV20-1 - CSAIVAGASTDTQYF TGCAGTGCTATAGTAGCGGGGGCCAGCACAGATACGCAGTATTTT
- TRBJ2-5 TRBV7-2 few CASSSPGRGDQETQYF TGTGCCAGCAGCTCCCCGGGGAGGGGGGACCAAGAGACCCAGTACTTC
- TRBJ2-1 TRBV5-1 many CASSTGRSINEQFF TGCGCCAGCAGCACGGGACGGAGCATCAATGAGCAGTTCTTC
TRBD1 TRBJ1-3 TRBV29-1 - CSVTGTDKNTIYF TGCAGCGTTACCGGGACAGACAAAAACACCATATATTTT
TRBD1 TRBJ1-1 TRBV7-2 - CASSRFQGGTEAFF TGTGCCAGCAGCCGATTTCAGGGGGGTACTGAAGCTTTCTTT
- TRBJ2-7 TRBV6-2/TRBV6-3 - CASSYQTRTLSEQYF TGTGCCAGCAGTTATCAGACACGGACTTTAAGTGAGCAGTACTTC
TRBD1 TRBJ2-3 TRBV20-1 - CSAKPARGLGTDTQYF TGCAGTGCTAAACCGGCCAGGGGGCTGGGCACAGATACGCAGTATTTT
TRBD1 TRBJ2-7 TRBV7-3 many CASSPGQGKYYEQYF TGTGCCAGCAGCCCGGGACAGGGGAAATACTACGAGCAGTACTTC
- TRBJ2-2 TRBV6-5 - CASSWEQVTGELFF TGTGCCAGCAGTTGGGAACAGGTCACCGGGGAGCTGTTTTTT
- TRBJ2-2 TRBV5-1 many CASSVTGELFF TGCGCCAGCAGTGTCACCGGGGAGCTGTTTTTT
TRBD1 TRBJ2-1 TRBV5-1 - CASSPSGTDKFF TGCGCCAGCAGCCCCTCCGGGACAGACAAGTTCTTC
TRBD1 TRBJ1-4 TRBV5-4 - CASSSTGFGKLFF TGTGCCAGCAGCTCGACAGGGTTTGGTAAACTGTTTTTT
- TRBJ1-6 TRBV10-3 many CAIREGGLNSPLHF TGTGCCATCAGAGAAGGGGGTTTAAATTCACCCCTCCACTTT
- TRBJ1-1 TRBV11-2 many CASSLVEGTEAFF TGTGCCAGCAGCTTAGTGGAAGGGACTGAAGCTTTCTTT
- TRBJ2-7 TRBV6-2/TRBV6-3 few CASSYKVETEQYF TGTGCCAGCAGTTACAAGGTAGAGACCGAGCAGTACTTC
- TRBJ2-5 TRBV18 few CASSPRQGEGETQYF TGTGCCAGCTCACCCCGGCAGGGCGAAGGAGAGACCCAGTACTTC
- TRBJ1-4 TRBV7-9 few CASSLPNGEKLFF TGTGCCAGCAGCTTACCCAATGGGGAAAAACTGTTTTTT
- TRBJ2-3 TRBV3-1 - CASSQDPSKDTQYF TGTGCCAGCAGCCAAGATCCCAGCAAGGATACGCAGTATTTT
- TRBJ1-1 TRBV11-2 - CASSLVYSEAFF TGTGCCAGCAGCTTAGTTTACTCTGAAGCTTTCTTT
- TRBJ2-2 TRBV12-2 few CASRHSSLPTGELFF TGTGCAAGTCGCCACTCGTCATTGCCCACCGGGGAGCTGTTTTTT
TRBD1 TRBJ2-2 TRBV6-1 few CASRPPTGRYTGELFF TGTGCCAGCAGGCCCCCGACAGGGCGGTACACCGGGGAGCTGTTTTTT
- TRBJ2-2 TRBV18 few CASSPLEIANTGELFF TGTGCCAGCTCACCCTTAGAAATAGCGAACACCGGGGAGCTGTTTTTT
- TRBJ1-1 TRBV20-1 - CSARDEGTNTEAFF TGCAGTGCTAGAGATGAGGGTACAAACACTGAAGCTTTCTTT
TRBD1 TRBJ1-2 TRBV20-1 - CSAMGQGTSDTF TGCAGTGCCATGGGACAGGGAACTTCGGACACCTTC
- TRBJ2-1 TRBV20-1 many CSADGVVHEQFF TGCAGTGCCGATGGTGTAGTTCATGAGCAGTTCTTC
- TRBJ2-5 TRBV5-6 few CASSLVSKETQYF TGTGCCAGCAGCTTGGTATCGAAAGAGACCCAGTACTTC
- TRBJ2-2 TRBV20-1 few CSAWTAKYTGELFF TGCAGTGCGTGGACAGCGAAGTACACCGGGGAGCTGTTTTTT
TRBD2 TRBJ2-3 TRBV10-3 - CAISHGRVDTQYF TGTGCCATCAGTCACGGGAGGGTAGATACGCAGTATTTT
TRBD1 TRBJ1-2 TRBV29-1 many CSVEVQAGGYGYTF TGCAGCGTTGAAGTCCAGGCAGGGGGGTATGGCTACACCTTC
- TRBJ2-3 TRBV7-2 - CASSATRRTQYF TGTGCCAGCAGCGCCACTAGACGAACGCAGTATTTT
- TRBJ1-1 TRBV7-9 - CASRSYTEAFF TGTGCCAGCAGGTCGTACACTGAAGCTTTCTTT
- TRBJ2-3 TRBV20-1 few CSARSLAGSTDTQYF TGCAGTGCTAGGTCCTTGGCGGGGAGCACAGATACGCAGTATTTT
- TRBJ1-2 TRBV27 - CASSSGYGAANYGYTF TGTGCCAGCAGTAGCGGCTACGGTGCGGCTAACTATGGCTACACCTTC
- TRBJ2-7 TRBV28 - CASSVNEDEQYF TGTGCCAGCAGTGTAAACGAAGACGAGCAGTACTTC
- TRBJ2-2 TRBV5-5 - CASSLEWTTMWGELFF TGTGCCAGCAGCTTGGAATGGACGACCATGTGGGGGGAGCTGTTTTTT
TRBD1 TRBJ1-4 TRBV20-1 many CSATQQGASEKLFF TGCAGTGCTACCCAACAGGGGGCTAGTGAAAAACTGTTTTTT
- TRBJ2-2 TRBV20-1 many CSASDKLKNTGELFF TGCAGTGCTTCGGACAAGTTGAAGAACACCGGGGAGCTGTTTTTT
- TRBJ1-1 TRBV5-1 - CASSPFPGVNTEAFF TGCGCCAGCAGCCCCTTTCCGGGGGTGAACACTGAAGCTTTCTTT
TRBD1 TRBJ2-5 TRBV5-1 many CASSRGQGQETQYF TGTGCCAGCAGCCGTGGACAGGGCCAAGAGACCCAGTACTTC
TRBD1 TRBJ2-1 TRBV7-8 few CASSYHQGVRYNEQFF TGTGCCAGCAGCTACCACCAGGGGGTTCGCTACAATGAGCAGTTCTTC
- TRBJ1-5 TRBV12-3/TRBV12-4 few CASSLDWGASNQPQHF TGTGCCAGCAGTTTAGATTGGGGGGCAAGCAATCAGCCCCAGCATTTT
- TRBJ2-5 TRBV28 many CASTPGIQETQYF TGTGCCAGCACTCCAGGCATTCAAGAGACCCAGTACTTC
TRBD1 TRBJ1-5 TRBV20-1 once CSGRDLSDRVRGNQPQHF TGCAGTGGTCGGGACCTCTCTGACAGGGTCCGGGGCAATCAGCCCCAGCATTTT